The source of this T cell receptor (beta chain) is a study of molecular identifiers for immune sequencing clone quantification. Overall study results and limits: In naive cells, under 1% of molecules belonged to clones above 20 RNA copies, against over 97% in effector cells.

This clonotype occurred many times. No antigen is known for it. This CDR3 has 15 residues. V was trimmed by 5 bases and J by 4 bases, leaving 19 bases between them. CDR1 and CDR2 from the germline V gene are DFQATT and SNEGSKA (reference sequence). TCRdb recomputed calls from the PCR reads with MiXCR, one row per CDR3 protein. The data show approximately 36,000 distinct CDR3 sequences, approximately 17% seen once. The chain carries TRBV20-1 and TRBJ2-3, with D perhaps given as TRBD1 or TRBD2 (6 bases each). The TCR originated in a human donor in good health. Some libraries in this study had Jurkat cell RNA spiked in. The sample was naive CD8+ T cells from blood, with Jurkat cell RNA spiked in. The subset is: FACS-sorted CD8+CD4-CCR7+CD45RA+ naive T cells. The CDR3 DNA follows: TGCAGTGCTCGGGGGCTGTACGGAGGCCCAGATACGCAGTATTTT. Protein sequence: CSARGLYGGPDTQYF.